This T cell receptor beta chain was identified during a study of blood T cell repertoires in COVID-19. CDR3 length equals 16 residues. V lost 2 bases to trimming and J lost 11 bases; unmatched junction nucleotides: 15. CDR1 is MNHEY, CDR2 SVGEGT, per germline. Per the study methods: Estimates of nucleated cell counts were drawn from the amplification of reference gene primers. Some clones are missing from TCRdb's copy, which holds only in-frame ones; the method was immunoSEQ multiplex PCR. The DNA gave D and trimming, while V, J and clone size come from that table. The sample holds approximately 150,000 clones; about 81% are singletons and the top ten take around 9.9%.

The V call is TRBV6-2 or TRBV6-3, the J call TRBJ1-5; TRBD1 matches 7 bases. The TCR originated in a human donor in a cohort sampled during active COVID-19. Sequencing was performed on peripheral blood. The CDR3 protein is CASSYPMTGSAGTQHF. The CDR3 region has the DNA TGTGCCAGCAGTTACCCCATGACAGGGTCCGCTGGGACCCAGCATTTT.